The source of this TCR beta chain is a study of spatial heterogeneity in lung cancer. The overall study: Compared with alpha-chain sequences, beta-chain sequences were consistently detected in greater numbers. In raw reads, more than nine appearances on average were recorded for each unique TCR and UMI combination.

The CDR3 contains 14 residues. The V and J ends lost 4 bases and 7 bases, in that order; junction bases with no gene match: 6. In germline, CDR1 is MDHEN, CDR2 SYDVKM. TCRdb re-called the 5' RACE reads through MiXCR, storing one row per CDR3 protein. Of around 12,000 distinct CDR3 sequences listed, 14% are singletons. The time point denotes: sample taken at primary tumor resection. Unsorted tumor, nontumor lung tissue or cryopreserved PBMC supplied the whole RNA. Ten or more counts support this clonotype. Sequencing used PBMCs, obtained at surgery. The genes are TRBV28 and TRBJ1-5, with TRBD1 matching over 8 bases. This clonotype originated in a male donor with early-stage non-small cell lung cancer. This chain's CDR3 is CASSSTGAGQPQHF. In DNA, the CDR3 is TGTGCCAGCAGTTCGACAGGGGCGGGCCAGCCCCAGCATTTT. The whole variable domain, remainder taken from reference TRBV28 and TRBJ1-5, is DVKVTQSSRYLVKRTGEKVFLECVQDMDHENMFWYRQDPGLGLRLIYFSYDVKMKEKGDIPEGYSVSREKKERFSLILESASTNQTSMYLCASSSTGAGQPQHFGDGTRLSIL.